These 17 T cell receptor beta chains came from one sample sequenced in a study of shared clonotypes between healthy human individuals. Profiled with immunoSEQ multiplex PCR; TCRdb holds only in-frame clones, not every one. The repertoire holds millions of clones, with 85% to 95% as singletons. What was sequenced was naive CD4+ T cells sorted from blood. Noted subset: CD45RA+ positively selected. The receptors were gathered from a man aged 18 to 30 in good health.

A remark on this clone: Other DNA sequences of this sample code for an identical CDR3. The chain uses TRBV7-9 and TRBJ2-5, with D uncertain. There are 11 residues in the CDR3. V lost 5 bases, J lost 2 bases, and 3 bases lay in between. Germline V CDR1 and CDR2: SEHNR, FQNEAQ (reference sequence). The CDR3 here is CASSRQETQYF. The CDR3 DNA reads TGTGCCAGCAGCCGTCAAGAGACCCAGTACTTC.

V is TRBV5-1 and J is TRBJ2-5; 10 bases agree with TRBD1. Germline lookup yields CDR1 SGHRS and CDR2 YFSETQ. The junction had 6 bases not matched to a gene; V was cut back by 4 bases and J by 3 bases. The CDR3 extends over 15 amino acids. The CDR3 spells CASSVTGTGEETQYF. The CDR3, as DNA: TGCGCCAGCAGCGTCACCGGGACAGGGGAAGAGACCCAGTACTTC.

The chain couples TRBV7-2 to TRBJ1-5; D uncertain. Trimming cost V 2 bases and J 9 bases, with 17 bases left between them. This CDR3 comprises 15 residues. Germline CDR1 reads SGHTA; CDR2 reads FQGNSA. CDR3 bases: TGTGCCAGCAGCTTATCCGGGAGTGGGGTGCTGCCCCAGCATTTT. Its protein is CASSLSGSGVLPQHF.

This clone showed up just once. CDR3 nucleotide sequence: TGTGCCAGCAGTCTCTATCGGACCGAAGCTTTCTTT. It is translated as CASSLYRTEAFF. This sequence joins TRBV7-2 and TRBJ1-1, with no clear D. This CDR3 region has 12 residues. Germline CDR1 is SGHTA and CDR2 is FQGNSA. Between the trimmed V and J ends, which lost 6 bases and 8 bases, there was a span of 13 bases.

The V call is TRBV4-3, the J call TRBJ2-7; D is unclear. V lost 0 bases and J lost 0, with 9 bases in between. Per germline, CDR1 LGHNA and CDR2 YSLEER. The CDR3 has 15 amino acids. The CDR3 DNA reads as TGCGCCAGCAGCCAAGATAGGTGGGACTCCTACGAGCAGTACTTC. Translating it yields CASSQDRWDSYEQYF.

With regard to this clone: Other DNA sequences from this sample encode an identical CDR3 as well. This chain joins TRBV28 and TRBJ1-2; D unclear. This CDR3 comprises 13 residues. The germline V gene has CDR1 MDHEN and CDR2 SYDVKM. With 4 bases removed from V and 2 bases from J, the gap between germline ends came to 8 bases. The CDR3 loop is CASSSTANYGYTF. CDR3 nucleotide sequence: TGTGCCAGCAGTTCGACGGCCAACTATGGCTACACCTTC.

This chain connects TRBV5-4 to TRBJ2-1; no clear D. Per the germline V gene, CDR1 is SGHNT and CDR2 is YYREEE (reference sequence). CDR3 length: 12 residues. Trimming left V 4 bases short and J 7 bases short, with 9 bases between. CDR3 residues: CASSTVRNEQFF. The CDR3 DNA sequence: TGTGCCAGCAGCACCGTCCGGAATGAGCAGTTCTTC.

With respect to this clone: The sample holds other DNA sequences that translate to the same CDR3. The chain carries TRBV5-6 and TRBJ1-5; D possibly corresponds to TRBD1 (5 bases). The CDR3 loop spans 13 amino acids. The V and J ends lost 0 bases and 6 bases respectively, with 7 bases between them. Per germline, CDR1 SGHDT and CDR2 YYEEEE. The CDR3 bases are TGTGCCAGCAGCTTGGCTGGGGGTCAGCCCCAGCATTTT. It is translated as CASSLAGGQPQHF.

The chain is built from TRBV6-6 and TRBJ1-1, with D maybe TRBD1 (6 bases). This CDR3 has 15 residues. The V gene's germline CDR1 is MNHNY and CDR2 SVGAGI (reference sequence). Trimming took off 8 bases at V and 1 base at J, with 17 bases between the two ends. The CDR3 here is CASRRWGQENTEAFF. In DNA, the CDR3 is TGTGCCAGCCGGCGTTGGGGGCAGGAGAACACTGAAGCTTTCTTT.

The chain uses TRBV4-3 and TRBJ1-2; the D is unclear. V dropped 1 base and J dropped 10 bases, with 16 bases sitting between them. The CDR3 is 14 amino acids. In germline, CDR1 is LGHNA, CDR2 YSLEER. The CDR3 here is CASSQASQPIVYTF. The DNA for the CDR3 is TGCGCCAGCAGCCAAGCGTCTCAACCTATCGTCTACACCTTC.

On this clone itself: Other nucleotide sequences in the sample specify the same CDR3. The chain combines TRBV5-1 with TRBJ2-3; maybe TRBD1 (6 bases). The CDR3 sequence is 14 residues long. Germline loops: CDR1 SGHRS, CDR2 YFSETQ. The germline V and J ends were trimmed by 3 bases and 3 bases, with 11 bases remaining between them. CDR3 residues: CASSSTGMTDTQYF. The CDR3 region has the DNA TGCGCCAGCAGCTCAACAGGGATGACAGATACGCAGTATTTT. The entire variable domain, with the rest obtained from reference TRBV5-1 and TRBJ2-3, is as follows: KAGVTQTPRYLIKTRGQQVTLSCSPISGHRSVSWYQQTPGQGLQFLFEYFSETQRNKGNFPGRFSGRQFSNSRSEMNVSTLELGDSALYLCASSSTGMTDTQYFGPGTRLTVL.

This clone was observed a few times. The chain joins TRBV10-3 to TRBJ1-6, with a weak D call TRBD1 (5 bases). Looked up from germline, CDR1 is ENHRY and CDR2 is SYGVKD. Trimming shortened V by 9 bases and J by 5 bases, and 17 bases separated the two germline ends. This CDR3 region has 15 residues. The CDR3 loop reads CAIRNRDVDNSPLHF. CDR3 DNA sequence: TGTGCCATTAGGAACCGGGACGTAGATAATTCACCCCTCCACTTT.

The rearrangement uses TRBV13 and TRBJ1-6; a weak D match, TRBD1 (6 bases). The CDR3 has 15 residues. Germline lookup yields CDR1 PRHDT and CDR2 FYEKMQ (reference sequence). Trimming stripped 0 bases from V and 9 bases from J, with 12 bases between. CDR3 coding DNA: TGTGCCAGCAGCTTAGGCGGGGGGCAGGGTTCACCCCTCCACTTT. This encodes CASSLGGGQGSPLHF.

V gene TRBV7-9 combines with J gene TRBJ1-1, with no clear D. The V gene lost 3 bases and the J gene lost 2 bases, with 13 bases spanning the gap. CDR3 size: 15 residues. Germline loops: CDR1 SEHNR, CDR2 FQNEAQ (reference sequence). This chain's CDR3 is CASSLGKSSNTEAFF. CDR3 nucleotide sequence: TGTGCCAGCAGCTTGGGAAAGAGCAGTAACACTGAAGCTTTCTTT. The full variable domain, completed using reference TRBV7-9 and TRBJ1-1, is DTGVSQNPRHKITKRGQNVTFRCDPISEHNRLYWYRQTLGQGPEFLTYFQNEAQLEKSRLLSDRFSAERPKGSFSTLEIQRTEQGDSAMYLCASSLGKSSNTEAFFGQGTRLTVV.

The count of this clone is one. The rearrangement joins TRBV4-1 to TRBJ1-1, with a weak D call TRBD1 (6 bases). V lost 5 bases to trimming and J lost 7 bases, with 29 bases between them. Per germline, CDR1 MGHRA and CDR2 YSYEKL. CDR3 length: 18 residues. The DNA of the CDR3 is TGCGCCAGCAGCGACGCCGCGGGGACATTCGCAGGGAGAATTGAAGCTTTCTTT. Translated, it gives CASSDAAGTFAGRIEAFF.

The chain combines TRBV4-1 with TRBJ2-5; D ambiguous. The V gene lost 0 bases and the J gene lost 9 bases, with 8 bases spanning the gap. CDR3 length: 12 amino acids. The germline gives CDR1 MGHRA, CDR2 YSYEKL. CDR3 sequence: CASSQDGRSQYF. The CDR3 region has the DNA TGCGCCAGCAGCCAAGATGGACGGTCCCAGTACTTC.

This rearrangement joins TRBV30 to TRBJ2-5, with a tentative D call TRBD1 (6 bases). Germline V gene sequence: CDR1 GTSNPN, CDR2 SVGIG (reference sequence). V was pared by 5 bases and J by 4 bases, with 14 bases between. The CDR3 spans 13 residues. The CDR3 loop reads CAWGTGTGETQYF. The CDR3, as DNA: TGTGCCTGGGGTACAGGGACGGGAGAGACCCAGTACTTC.